This TCR beta chain stems from a study of identical twins. Regarding the study as a whole: Partial confounding of zero-insertion analyses by invariant MAIT and iNKT cells was possible. Findings came from cross-sectional statistics, without long-term follow-up of donors. Out-of-frame sharing of TCR alpha in monozygotic twins was underestimated by models.

This clonotype was seen repeatedly, ten times or more. What it recognizes is unknown. Template switching added a universal primer site; cDNA carried unique molecular identifiers. TCRdb called the 5' RACE reads again in MiXCR, with one record for every CDR3 protein. The table shows 230,000 or so distinct CDR3 sequences, with roughly 8.7% occurring only once. Losses at the gene ends were 3 bases for V and 7 bases for J; bases not matched to a gene: 12. The V gene's germline CDR1 is SQVTM and CDR2 ANQGSEA. The CDR3 totals 16 residues. A further study also used this sample, focusing on yellow fever vaccine responses in identical twins.

The chain carries TRBV29-1 and TRBJ1-2, with 12 bases lining up with TRBD1. The specimen sequenced was CD8+ T cells sorted from blood. The sequence derives from a woman younger than 35 in good health. The CDR3 spells CSVDELGDRGPSGYTF. The CDR3 DNA reads as TGCAGCGTTGATGAGCTCGGGGACAGGGGGCCGAGTGGCTACACCTTC.